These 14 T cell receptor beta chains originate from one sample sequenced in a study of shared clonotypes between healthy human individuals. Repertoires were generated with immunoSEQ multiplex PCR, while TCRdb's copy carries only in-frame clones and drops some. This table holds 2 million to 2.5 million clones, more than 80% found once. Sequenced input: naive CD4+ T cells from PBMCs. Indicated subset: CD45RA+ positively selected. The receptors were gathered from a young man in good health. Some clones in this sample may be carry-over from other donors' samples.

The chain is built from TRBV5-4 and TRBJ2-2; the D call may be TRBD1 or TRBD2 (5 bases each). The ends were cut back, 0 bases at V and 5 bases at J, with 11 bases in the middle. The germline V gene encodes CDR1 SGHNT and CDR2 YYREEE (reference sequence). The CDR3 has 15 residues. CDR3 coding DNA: TGTGCCAGCAGCTTGGCCGGGACGGGGACCGGGGAGCTGTTTTTT. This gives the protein CASSLAGTGTGELFF. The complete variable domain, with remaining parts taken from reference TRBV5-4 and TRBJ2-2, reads ETGVTQSPTHLIKTRGQQVTLRCSSQSGHNTVSWYQQALGQGPQFIFQYYREEENGRGNFPPRFSGLQFPNYSSELNVNALELDDSALYLCASSLAGTGTGELFFGEGSRLTVL.

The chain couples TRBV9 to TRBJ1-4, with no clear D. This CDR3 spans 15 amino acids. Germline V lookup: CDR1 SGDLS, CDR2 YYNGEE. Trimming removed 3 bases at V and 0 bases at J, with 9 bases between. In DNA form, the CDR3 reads TGTGCCAGCAGCGGTGACGTCGCAACTAATGAAAAACTGTTTTTT. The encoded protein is CASSGDVATNEKLFF.

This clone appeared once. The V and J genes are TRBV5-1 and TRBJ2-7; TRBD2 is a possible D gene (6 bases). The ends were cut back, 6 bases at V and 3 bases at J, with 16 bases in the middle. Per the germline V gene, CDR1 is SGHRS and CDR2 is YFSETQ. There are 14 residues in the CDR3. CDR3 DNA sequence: TGCGCCAGCAAACTTGTGGGGGGAGTCTACGAGCAGTACTTC. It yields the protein CASKLVGGVYEQYF. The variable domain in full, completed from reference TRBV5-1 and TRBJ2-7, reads KAGVTQTPRYLIKTRGQQVTLSCSPISGHRSVSWYQQTPGQGLQFLFEYFSETQRNKGNFPGRFSGRQFSNSRSEMNVSTLELGDSALYLCASKLVGGVYEQYFGPGTRLTVT.

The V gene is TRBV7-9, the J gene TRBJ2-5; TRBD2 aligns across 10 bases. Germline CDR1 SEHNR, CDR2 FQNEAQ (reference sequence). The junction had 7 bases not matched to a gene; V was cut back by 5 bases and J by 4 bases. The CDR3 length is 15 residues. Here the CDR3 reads CASSASGSGGETQYF. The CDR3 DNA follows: TGTGCCAGCAGCGCTAGCGGGAGTGGGGGAGAGACCCAGTACTTC.

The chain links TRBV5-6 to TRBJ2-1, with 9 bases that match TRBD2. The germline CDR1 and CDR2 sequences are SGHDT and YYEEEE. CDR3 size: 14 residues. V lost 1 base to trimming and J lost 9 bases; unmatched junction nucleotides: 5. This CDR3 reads CASSLSPAGGEQFF. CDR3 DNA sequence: TGTGCCAGCAGCTTGTCCCCAGCGGGAGGTGAGCAGTTCTTC.

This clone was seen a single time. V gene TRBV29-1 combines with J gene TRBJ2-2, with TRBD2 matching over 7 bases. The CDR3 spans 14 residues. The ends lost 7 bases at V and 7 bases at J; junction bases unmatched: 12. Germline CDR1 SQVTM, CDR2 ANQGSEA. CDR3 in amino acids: CSAPLSGAGGELFF. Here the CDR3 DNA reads TGCAGCGCACCCCTAAGCGGGGCTGGCGGGGAGCTGTTTTTT.

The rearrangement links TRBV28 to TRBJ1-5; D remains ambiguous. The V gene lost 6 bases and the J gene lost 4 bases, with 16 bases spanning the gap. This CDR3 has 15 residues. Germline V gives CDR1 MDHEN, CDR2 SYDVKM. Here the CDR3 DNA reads TGTGCCAGCAGGCGCCCCGGGAGCACTAATCAGCCCCAGCATTTT. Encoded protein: CASRRPGSTNQPQHF.

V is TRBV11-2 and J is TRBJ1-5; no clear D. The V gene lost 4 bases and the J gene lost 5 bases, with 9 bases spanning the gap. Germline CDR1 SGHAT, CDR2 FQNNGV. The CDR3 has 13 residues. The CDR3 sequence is CASSSDVYQPQHF. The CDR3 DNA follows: TGTGCCAGCAGCTCGGACGTGTATCAGCCCCAGCATTTT. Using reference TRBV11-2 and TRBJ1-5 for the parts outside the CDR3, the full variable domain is EAGVAQSPRYKIIEKRQSVAFWCNPISGHATLYWYQQILGQGPKLLIQFQNNGVVDDSQLPKDRFSAERLKGVDSTLKIQPAKLEDSAVYLCASSSDVYQPQHFGDGTRLSIL.

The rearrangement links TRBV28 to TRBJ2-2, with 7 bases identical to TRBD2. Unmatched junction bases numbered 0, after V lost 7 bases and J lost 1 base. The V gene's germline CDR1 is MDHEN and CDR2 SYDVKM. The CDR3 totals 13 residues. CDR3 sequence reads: CASTGGNTGELFF. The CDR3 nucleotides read TGTGCCAGCACGGGAGGGAACACCGGGGAGCTGTTTTTT.

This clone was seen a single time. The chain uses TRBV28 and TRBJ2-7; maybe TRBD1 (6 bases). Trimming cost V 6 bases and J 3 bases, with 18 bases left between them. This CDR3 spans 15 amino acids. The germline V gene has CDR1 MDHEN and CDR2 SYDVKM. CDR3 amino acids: CASSRADLGGYEQYF. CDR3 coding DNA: TGTGCCAGCAGCCGGGCCGATCTAGGGGGCTACGAGCAGTACTTC.

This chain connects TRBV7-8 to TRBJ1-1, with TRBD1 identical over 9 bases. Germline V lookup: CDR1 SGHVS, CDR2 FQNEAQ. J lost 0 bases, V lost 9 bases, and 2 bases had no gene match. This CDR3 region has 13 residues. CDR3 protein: CASRTGVNTEAFF. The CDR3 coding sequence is TGTGCCAGTAGGACAGGGGTGAACACTGAAGCTTTCTTT.

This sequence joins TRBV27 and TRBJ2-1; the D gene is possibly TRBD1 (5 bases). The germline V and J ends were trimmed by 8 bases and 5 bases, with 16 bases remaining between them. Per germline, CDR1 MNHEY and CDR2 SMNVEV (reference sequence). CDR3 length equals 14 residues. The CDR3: CASGGYDRNNEQFF. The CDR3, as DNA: TGTGCCAGCGGCGGCTACGACAGAAACAATGAGCAGTTCTTC.

Written as DNA, the CDR3 is TGTGCCAGCAGTTTCGACAGGCCTGGTTTCGGGACAGATACGCAGTATTTT. It codes for CASSFDRPGFGTDTQYF. The rearrangement links TRBV7-2 to TRBJ2-3; maybe TRBD1 (6 bases). CDR1 SGHTA and CDR2 FQGNSA come from the germline V gene. V was pared by 6 bases and J by 3 bases, with 22 bases between. The CDR3 is 17 amino acids.

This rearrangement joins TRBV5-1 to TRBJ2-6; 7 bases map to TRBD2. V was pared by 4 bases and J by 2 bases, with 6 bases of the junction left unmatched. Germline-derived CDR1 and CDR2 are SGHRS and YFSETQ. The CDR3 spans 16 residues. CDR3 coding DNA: TGCGCCAGCAGCCCGCAGCGGGGAACTGGGGCCAACGTCCTGACTTTC. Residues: CASSPQRGTGANVLTF.